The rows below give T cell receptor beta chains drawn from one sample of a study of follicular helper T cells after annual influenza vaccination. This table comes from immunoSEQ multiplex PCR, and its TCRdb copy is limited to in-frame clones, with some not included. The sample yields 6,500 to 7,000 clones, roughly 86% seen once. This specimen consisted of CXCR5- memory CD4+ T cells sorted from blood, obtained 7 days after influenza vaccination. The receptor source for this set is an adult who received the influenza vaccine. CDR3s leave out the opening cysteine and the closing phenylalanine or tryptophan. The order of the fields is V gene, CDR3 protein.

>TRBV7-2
ASSLGLYNEQF
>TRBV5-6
ASIRTEMRDEQF
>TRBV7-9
ASSNWDSFSGNTIY
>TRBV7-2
ASSLKGWDRGYNEQF
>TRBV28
ASSLLPGNNSPLH
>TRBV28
ASRDYRGGDEKLF
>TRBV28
ASSLSAGKWQPQH
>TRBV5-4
ASSSGGTGGDTQY
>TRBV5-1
ASSENRGIATNEKLF
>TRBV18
ASSPGTGTYEQY
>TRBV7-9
ASSRQGTGKTGELF
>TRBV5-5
ASSPLAGDTQY
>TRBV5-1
ASSLGLAGTDTQY
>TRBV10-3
ATKLGETQY
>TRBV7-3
ASSFSRDGAEQY
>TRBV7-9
ASSLFEVNYGYT
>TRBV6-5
ASSYSPDGYEQY
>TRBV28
ASSPPGQTNEKLF
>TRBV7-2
ASSFRGGTGNTIY
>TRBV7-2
ASSVSGTGELF
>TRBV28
ASREKKETQY
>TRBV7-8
ASSPRQGSGSYEQY
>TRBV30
AWSRAGGQPQH
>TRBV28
ASSLRRGRNQPQH
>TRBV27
ASSPGQGMREQY
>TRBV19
ASSIAVYTEAF
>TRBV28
ASSYSTGPQNSPQY
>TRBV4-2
ASSQGGAGETQY
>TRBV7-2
ASSLARKNIQY
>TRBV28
ASKTLSRGEKLF
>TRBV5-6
ASSLGTGRGNQPQH
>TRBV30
AWRGDGGSGYT
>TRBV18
ASSPGDRYNSPLH
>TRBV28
ASSSRDFSTDTQY
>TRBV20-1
SAHDSPEAF
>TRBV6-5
ASSRGTTDTQY
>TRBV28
ASRPGLAVQY
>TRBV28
ASSSGGDDTDTQY
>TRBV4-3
ASSQSQAAGAYGYT
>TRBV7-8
ASSATGTHHQPQH
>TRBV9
ASSGSTGMETQY
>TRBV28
ASNSPGRGNTEAF
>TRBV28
ASRQGWSEQY
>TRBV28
ASSRQVGDTQY
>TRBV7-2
ASSLELLAGNEQF
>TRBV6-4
ASSETSGARDTQY
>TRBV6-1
ASTRSGGLYEQY
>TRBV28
ASSFRAIAF
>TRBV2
ASSELAASGYT
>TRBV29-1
SVGASGFSETQY
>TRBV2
ASSSNAGTSGLYEQF
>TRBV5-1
ASSLDAVVEKLF
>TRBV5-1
ASSLAGVAYEQY
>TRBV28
ASSPRVGAYSGANVLT